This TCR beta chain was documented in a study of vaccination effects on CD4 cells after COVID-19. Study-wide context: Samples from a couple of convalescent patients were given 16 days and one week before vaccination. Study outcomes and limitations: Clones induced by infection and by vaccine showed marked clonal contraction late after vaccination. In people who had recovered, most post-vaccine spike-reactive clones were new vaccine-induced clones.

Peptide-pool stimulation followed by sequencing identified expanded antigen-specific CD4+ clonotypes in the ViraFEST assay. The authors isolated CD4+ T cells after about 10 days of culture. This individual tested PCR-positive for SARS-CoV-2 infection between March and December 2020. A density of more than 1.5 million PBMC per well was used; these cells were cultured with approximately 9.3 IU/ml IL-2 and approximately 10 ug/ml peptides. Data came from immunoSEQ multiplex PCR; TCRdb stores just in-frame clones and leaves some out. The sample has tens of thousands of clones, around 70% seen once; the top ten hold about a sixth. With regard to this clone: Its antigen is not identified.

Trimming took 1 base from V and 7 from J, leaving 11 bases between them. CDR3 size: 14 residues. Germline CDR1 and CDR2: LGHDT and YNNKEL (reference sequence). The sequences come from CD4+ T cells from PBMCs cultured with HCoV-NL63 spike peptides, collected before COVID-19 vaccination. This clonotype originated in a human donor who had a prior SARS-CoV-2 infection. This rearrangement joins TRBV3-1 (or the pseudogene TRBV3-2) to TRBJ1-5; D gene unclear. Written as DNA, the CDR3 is TGTGCCAGCAGCCAAGTGATGGGTAACCAGCCCCAGCATTTT. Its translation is CASSQVMGNQPQHF.